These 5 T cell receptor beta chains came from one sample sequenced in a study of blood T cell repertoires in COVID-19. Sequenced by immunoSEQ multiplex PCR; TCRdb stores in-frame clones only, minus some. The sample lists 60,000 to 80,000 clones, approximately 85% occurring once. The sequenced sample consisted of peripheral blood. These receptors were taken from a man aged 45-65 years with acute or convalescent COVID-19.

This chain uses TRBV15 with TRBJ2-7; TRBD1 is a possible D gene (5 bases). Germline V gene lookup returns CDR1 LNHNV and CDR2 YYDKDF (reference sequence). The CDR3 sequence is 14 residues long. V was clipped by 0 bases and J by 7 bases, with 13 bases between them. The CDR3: CATSRDPRVGEQYF. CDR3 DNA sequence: TGTGCCACCAGCAGAGATCCCAGGGTAGGGGAGCAGTACTTC.

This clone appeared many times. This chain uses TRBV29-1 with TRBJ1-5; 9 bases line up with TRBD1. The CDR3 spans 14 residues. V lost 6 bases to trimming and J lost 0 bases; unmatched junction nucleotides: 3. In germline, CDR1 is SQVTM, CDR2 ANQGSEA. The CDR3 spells CSVSTGGSNQPQHF. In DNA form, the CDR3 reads TGCAGCGTCTCGACAGGGGGTAGCAATCAGCCCCAGCATTTT.

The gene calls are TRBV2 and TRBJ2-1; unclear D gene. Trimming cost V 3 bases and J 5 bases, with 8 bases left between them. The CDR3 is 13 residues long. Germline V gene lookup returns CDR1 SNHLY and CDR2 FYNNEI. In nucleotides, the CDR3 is TGTGCCAGCAGTGAGTTCCGGGACAATGAGCAGTTCTTC. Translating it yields CASSEFRDNEQFF.

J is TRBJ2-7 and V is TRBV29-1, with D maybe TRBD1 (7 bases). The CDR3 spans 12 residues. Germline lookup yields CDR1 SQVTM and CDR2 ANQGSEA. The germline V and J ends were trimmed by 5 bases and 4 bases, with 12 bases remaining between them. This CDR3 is CSVTRGTYEQYF. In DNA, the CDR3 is TGCAGCGTTACCAGGGGGACTTACGAGCAGTACTTC.

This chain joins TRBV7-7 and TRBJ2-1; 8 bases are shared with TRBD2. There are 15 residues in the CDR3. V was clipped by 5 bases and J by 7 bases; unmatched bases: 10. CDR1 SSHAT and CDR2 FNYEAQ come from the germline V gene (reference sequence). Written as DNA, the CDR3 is TGTGCCAGCAGCATCGGGGCGGGGGGTATAAATGAGCAGTTCTTC. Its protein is CASSIGAGGINEQFF.